This entry is about one T cell receptor (beta chain). What it binds is not known. V gave up 3 bases and J gave up 2 bases; unmatched junction bases: 1. Germline CDR1 SGHRS, CDR2 YFSETQ. The CDR3 runs to 14 residues. The sample originates from a study of lymphopenia after photon versus proton radiotherapy. Study-level findings and limits: A bigger post-nadir fall in TCR diversity correlated inversely with survival time in deceased patients. Only patients who died were analyzed for survival; proton advantage is unproven. Post-nadir diversity loss with photons came from oligoclonal expansion, particularly CD8+ Temra cells. Under photons, naive T cells and diversity fell while effector/memory populations rose.

Libraries were prepared by immunoSEQ multiplex PCR; TCRdb keeps only in-frame clonotypes and omits some of them. Of 70,000 or so clones in the sample, under 95% were seen once. This TCR came from a woman in her 70s with pancreatic cancer. The sample in question was peripheral blood, obtained from a patient treated with photon-based radiotherapy. The chain recombines TRBV5-1 with TRBJ1-5; 8 bases match TRBD1. CDR3 sequence (DNA): TGCGCCAGCAGCTCGACAGGGGGCAATCAGCCCCAGCATTTT. It translates to CASSSTGGNQPQHF.